This T cell receptor (beta chain) was sequenced during a study of Graves' ophthalmopathy and Graves' hyperthyroidism. This clonotype was observed a few times. The V end lost 4 bases, the J end lost 9 bases, and 18 bases lay between the germline ends. The CDR3 covers 14 residues. The germline V gene encodes CDR1 SEHNR and CDR2 FQNEAQ (reference sequence). CDR3 regions of TCR beta were amplified from RNA transcripts. After a first-round RT-PCR with HTBI primers, a second-round multiplex PCR was run. TCRdb processed the multiplex PCR reads anew with MiXCR; each CDR3 protein has one entry. The sample has some 350,000 distinct CDR3 sequences; roughly a sixth are singletons.

The sequence was obtained from an adult woman with stable Graves' hyperthyroidism. The chain has TRBV7-9 and TRBJ1-1; D not certain. What was sequenced was peripheral blood. The CDR3 nucleotides read TGTGCCAGCAGCTCGACGGACCCGGGGTGGAAAGCTTTCTTT. Its translation: CASSSTDPGWKAFF.